This TCR beta chain originates from a study of OX40 agonist ivuxolimab in advanced cancers. Overall study findings and caveats: Averaging showed that CD8+ T cells had more expanded clones than CD4+ did.

Systemic immunosuppression or autoimmune disease history was grounds to exclude patients. For this clone: What it binds is unknown.

The V end lost 2 bases, the J end lost 7 bases, and 11 bases lay between the germline ends. This CDR3 spans 13 amino acids. Germline CDR1 reads MNHNY; CDR2 reads SVGAGI (reference sequence). The table came from immunoSEQ multiplex PCR; TCRdb's copy has only in-frame clones and leaves some out. This sample has some 100,000 clones, with approximately 90% found just once. The rearrangement links TRBV6-6 to TRBJ1-2; D remains unclear. Sequenced here: CD4+ or CD8+ T cells sorted from blood, sampled in a trial of the OX40 agonist ivuxolimab. This receptor was obtained from an adult with an advanced solid tumor such as melanoma, head and neck, liver or kidney cancer. The CDR3 sequence: CASSYVRLGGYTF. The CDR3 bases are TGTGCCAGCAGTTACGTCAGGCTCGGTGGCTACACCTTC.